The 31 T cell receptor beta chains presented below share a single source sample, sequenced in a study of blood T cell repertoires in COVID-19. The repertoire was sequenced with immunoSEQ multiplex PCR; TCRdb's copy has only in-frame clones and lacks some. The sample yields roughly 110,000 clones, 70% to 80% seen once. The sample consisted of peripheral blood. Receptor source: a human donor with acute or convalescent COVID-19. The donor label of this sample is uncertain.

This clone occurred many times. The chain uses TRBV9 and TRBJ2-5, with 13 bases aligning to TRBD2. Germline lookup yields CDR1 SGDLS and CDR2 YYNGEE. V lost 2 bases and J lost 5; bases outside the gene matches: 3. The CDR3 has 15 amino acids. Here the CDR3 reads CASSVTSGGFETQYF. Here the CDR3 DNA reads TGTGCCAGCAGCGTGACTAGCGGGGGGTTTGAGACCCAGTACTTC.

This chain links TRBV28 with TRBJ2-1, with D unresolved. CDR1 MDHEN and CDR2 SYDVKM come from the germline V gene. The CDR3 totals 14 residues. V was pared by 7 bases and J by 2 bases, with 12 bases between. The CDR3: CASIGGETYNEQFF. CDR3 nucleotides: TGTGCCAGCATCGGCGGCGAGACCTACAATGAGCAGTTCTTC.

The chain has TRBV6-6 and TRBJ2-7; D may be TRBD2 (6 bases). The ends were cut back, 2 bases at V and 3 bases at J, with 14 bases in the middle. Germline V gene data show CDR1 as MNHNY and CDR2 as SVGAGI (reference sequence). The CDR3 loop spans 15 amino acids. CDR3 residues: CASSYPVAGSYEQYF. For the CDR3, the DNA is TGTGCCAGCAGTTACCCGGTGGCGGGGAGCTACGAGCAGTACTTC.

The genes are TRBV27 and TRBJ2-5, with D perhaps matching TRBD2 (6 bases). Germline V CDR1 and CDR2: MNHEY, SMNVEV (reference sequence). V was cut by 8 bases and J by 5 bases, with 21 bases left in between. The CDR3 runs 15 residues. CDR3 sequence: CASGEGLTRGETQYF. The CDR3 DNA is TGTGCCAGCGGAGAGGGACTGACGAGAGGGGAGACCCAGTACTTC.

This clone was counted only a few times. The chain carries TRBV5-1 and TRBJ1-6; TRBD1 agrees at 9 bases. The V segment lost 0 bases and the J segment 3 bases; nucleotides outside the gene matches: 7. The CDR3 runs to 18 residues. Germline CDR1 reads SGHRS; CDR2 reads YFSETQ. CDR3 protein: CASSLGTGVGFYNSPLHF. CDR3 sequence (DNA): TGCGCCAGCAGCTTGGGGACAGGGGTCGGTTTCTATAATTCACCCCTCCACTTT.

This sequence joins TRBV24-1 and TRBJ1-5; D gene ambiguous. This CDR3 spans 12 amino acids. The ends were cut back, 4 bases at V and 5 bases at J, with 5 bases in the middle. Germline V gene lookup returns CDR1 KGHDR and CDR2 SFDVKD. The CDR3 DNA sequence: TGTGCCACCAGTGACACAGATCAGCCCCAGCATTTT. The encoded protein is CATSDTDQPQHF.

The rearrangement joins TRBV27 to TRBJ1-1, with 7 bases aligning to TRBD1. With V trimmed by 5 bases and J by 7 bases, 10 bases remained unmatched. CDR1 is MNHEY, CDR2 SMNVEV, per germline (reference sequence). The length of the CDR3 is 14 residues. The CDR3, as DNA: TGTGCCAGCAGTACCCGACAGGGAGTCAGTGAAGCTTTCTTT. Its protein is CASSTRQGVSEAFF.

This clone was counted a few times. The V call is TRBV2, the J call TRBJ1-2, with 7 bases matching TRBD1. This CDR3 comprises 16 residues. Trimming cost V 5 bases and J 7 bases; bases outside gene matches: 16. Germline V gene sequence: CDR1 SNHLY, CDR2 FYNNEI. The CDR3 nucleotides read TGTGCCAGCAGTTCAGAACAAACAGGGGTAGGAGGTGGCTACACCTTC. It encodes CASSSEQTGVGGGYTF.

The V call is TRBV11-2, the J call TRBJ2-5; possible D gene TRBD2, 6 bases. This CDR3 has 15 amino acids. The V gene's germline CDR1 is SGHAT and CDR2 FQNNGV. Trimming removed 5 bases at V and 5 bases at J, with 18 bases between. The CDR3, as DNA: TGTGCCAGCAGCACCCTGTCTTGGGGGGTCGAGACCCAGTACTTC. This gives the protein CASSTLSWGVETQYF.

The genes are TRBV18 and TRBJ1-2; D not resolved. The V end was cut by 2 bases, the J end by 4 bases, with 11 bases between. Germline-derived CDR1 and CDR2 are KGHSH and LQKENI. This CDR3 contains 14 residues. CDR3 in DNA: TGTGCCAGCTCACCAGCCCCGGAGGTCTATGGCTACACCTTC. This gives the protein CASSPAPEVYGYTF.

This chain joins TRBV28 and TRBJ1-2, with TRBD1 identical over 9 bases. The CDR3 extends over 13 amino acids. With 6 bases clipped from V and 4 bases from J, the junction kept 3 bases outside the gene matches. Looked up from germline, CDR1 is MDHEN and CDR2 is SYDVKM. The CDR3 loop reads CASRGQGVYGYTF. The CDR3 coding sequence is TGTGCCAGCAGGGGACAGGGAGTCTATGGCTACACCTTC.

This chain connects TRBV6-2 or TRBV6-3 to TRBJ2-3, with TRBD2 matching over 8 bases. CDR1 and CDR2 (germline): MNHEY, SVGEGT. The CDR3 extends over 15 amino acids. V shed 5 bases and J 4 bases; nucleotides not matched to a gene: 8. The CDR3 sequence is CASSPGGARSDTQYF. The CDR3 region has the DNA TGTGCCAGCAGTCCCGGGGGGGCCAGGTCAGATACGCAGTATTTT.

This chain connects TRBV28 to TRBJ2-5, with unresolved D. V was trimmed by 5 bases and J by 5 bases, leaving 21 bases between them. CDR1 and CDR2 (germline): MDHEN, SYDVKM. This CDR3 contains 16 residues. The CDR3 DNA is TGTGCCAGCAGTCTTTATCGGGTCCGTCTTAATGAGACCCAGTACTTC. Amino acid sequence: CASSLYRVRLNETQYF.

The chain links TRBV6-5 to TRBJ1-6; D gene uncertain. Per the germline V gene, CDR1 is MNHEY and CDR2 is SVGAGI. This CDR3 is built from 12 residues. The CDR3 region is CASASYNSPLHF. The DNA for the CDR3 is TGTGCGTCCGCGTCCTATAATTCACCCCTCCACTTT.

This clone was seen only a few times. CDR3 protein: CASSGQGKAFF. CDR3 bases: TGTGCCAGCAGCGGACAGGGAAAAGCTTTCTTT. The chain has TRBV9 and TRBJ1-1; 7 nucleotides line up with TRBD1. CDR3 length: 11 amino acids. The junction had 2 bases not matched to a gene; V was cut back by 3 bases and J by 9 bases. The germline CDR1 and CDR2 sequences are SGDLS and YYNGEE.

The V and J genes are TRBV7-8 and TRBJ1-6, with 7 nucleotides matching TRBD1. With V trimmed by 5 bases and J by 9 bases, 10 bases remained unmatched. Germline values: CDR1 SGHVS, CDR2 FQNEAQ. The CDR3 is 15 residues long. The CDR3 sequence: CASSLLTGKGSPLHF. DNA for the CDR3: TGTGCCAGCAGCCTACTGACAGGGAAGGGTTCACCCCTCCACTTT. Together with reference TRBV7-8 and TRBJ1-6, the CDR3 gives the full variable domain: GAGVSQSPRYKVAKRGQDVALRCDPISGHVSLFWYQQALGQGPEFLTYFQNEAQLDKSGLPSDRFFAERPEGSVSTLKIQRTQQEDSAVYLCASSLLTGKGSPLHFGNGTRLTVT.

The chain's CDR3 is CASSFRPQHF. The DNA of the CDR3 is TGTGCCAGCAGCTTCCGGCCCCAGCATTTT. This chain uses TRBV11-2 with TRBJ1-5; D is unresolved. The length of the CDR3 is 10 residues. V lost 3 bases, J lost 9 bases, and 3 bases lay in between. From germline, CDR1 is SGHAT and CDR2 FQNNGV.

The V call is TRBV27, the J call TRBJ2-7; D may be TRBD1 (7 bases). V lost 6 bases, J lost 5 bases, and 23 bases lay in between. The germline gives CDR1 MNHEY, CDR2 SMNVEV (reference sequence). This CDR3 region has 16 residues. The CDR3, as DNA: TGTGCCAGCAGCCCAGGGGGGTGGGGAGGAATGCACGAGCAGTACGTC. It encodes CASSPGGWGGMHEQYV.

CDR3 residues: CASRGQNNSPLHF. CDR3 bases: TGTGCCAGCAGGGGGCAAAATAATTCACCCCTCCACTTT. The chain joins TRBV5-8 to TRBJ1-6; possibly TRBD1 for D (5 bases). This CDR3 region has 13 residues. Germline lookup yields CDR1 SGHTS and CDR2 YDEGEE. Trimming left V 5 bases short and J 5 bases short, with 8 bases between.

The genes are TRBV2 and TRBJ1-5, with TRBD1 identical over 9 bases. This CDR3 is 19 amino acids long. Germline trimming cut 4 bases from V and 0 bases from J; bases unmatched to any gene: 13. From germline, CDR1 is SNHLY and CDR2 FYNNEI. This chain's CDR3 is CASSVGSDRGSYSNQPQHF. The CDR3, as DNA: TGTGCCAGCAGTGTGGGCAGTGACAGGGGGTCCTATAGCAATCAGCCCCAGCATTTT.

The chain has TRBV5-8 and TRBJ2-3, with TRBD1 identical over 7 bases. This CDR3 contains 15 residues. After removal of 4 bases from V and 0 bases from J, the junction contained 5 bases not matched to a gene. CDR1 is SGHTS and CDR2 is YDEGEE in the germline V gene. The CDR3 spells CASSKGTESTDTQYF. The CDR3 DNA sequence: TGTGCCAGCAGCAAAGGGACAGAGAGCACAGATACGCAGTATTTT.

This chain links TRBV12-3 or TRBV12-4 with TRBJ2-3; TRBD1 might be the D (5 bases). The CDR3 sequence is 12 residues long. Trimming pared 6 bases from V and 2 bases from J, leaving 6 bases between. The CDR3 spells CASRDNTDTQYF. The CDR3 nucleotides read TGTGCCAGCAGGGACAACACAGATACGCAGTATTTT.

CDR3 sequence: CASSQGHRRYGYTF. CDR3 nucleotide sequence: TGTGCCAGCTCACAGGGACACCGGCGCTATGGCTACACCTTC. V gene TRBV18 combines with J gene TRBJ1-2; the D gene is possibly TRBD1 (6 bases). The germline V gene encodes CDR1 KGHSH and CDR2 LQKENI. V dropped 4 bases and J dropped 4 bases, with 13 bases sitting between them. The CDR3 contains 14 residues.

The rearrangement joins TRBV7-2 to TRBJ2-1; D not resolved. Germline V lookup: CDR1 SGHTA, CDR2 FQGNSA. The CDR3 has 13 amino acids. Trimming took 5 bases from V and 1 from J, leaving 6 bases between them. The chain's CDR3 is CASSESSYNEQFF. CDR3 in DNA: TGTGCCAGCAGCGAGAGTTCCTACAATGAGCAGTTCTTC.

CDR3 DNA sequence: TGTGCCAGCGGGACAGGGGGCGCCCACACTGAAGCTTTCTTT. Translation: CASGTGGAHTEAFF. The chain recombines TRBV19 with TRBJ1-1, with 12 bases lining up with TRBD1. The trim removed 9 bases at V and 3 bases at J, leaving 5 bases unmatched. The CDR3 spans 14 residues. Germline CDR1 LNHDA, CDR2 SQIVND (reference sequence).

The chain joins TRBV5-1 to TRBJ1-1; TRBD1 aligns across 8 bases. V shed 2 bases and J 5 bases; nucleotides not matched to a gene: 11. Germline values: CDR1 SGHRS, CDR2 YFSETQ. The CDR3 loop spans 16 amino acids. This chain's CDR3 is CASSFGDRGIRTEAFF. The CDR3 DNA reads as TGCGCCAGCAGCTTTGGCGACAGGGGAATCCGTACTGAAGCTTTCTTT.

Concerning this clone: Other DNA variants within this sample encode the same CDR3. The chain uses TRBV7-9 and TRBJ1-6; maybe TRBD1 (5 bases). Per germline, CDR1 SEHNR and CDR2 FQNEAQ (reference sequence). V was cut by 1 base and J by 7 bases, with 14 bases left in between. This CDR3 region has 16 residues. CDR3 residues: CASSLGAGFYNSPLHF. The CDR3 nucleotides read TGTGCCAGCAGCTTAGGCGCAGGGTTTTACAATTCACCCCTCCACTTT.

This chain connects TRBV11-2 to TRBJ2-2; D might be TRBD2 (7 bases). The germline CDR1 and CDR2 sequences are SGHAT and FQNNGV. CDR3 length: 15 amino acids. The V end was cut by 3 bases, the J end by 4 bases, with 12 bases between. CDR3 in DNA: TGTGCCAGCAGCTTCGCGGGGGCCGGCACCGGGGAGCTGTTTTTT. Its translation: CASSFAGAGTGELFF.

The CDR3 loop reads CASSQQAGLRKEKLFF. In nucleotides, the CDR3 is TGCGCCAGCAGCCAGCAAGCGGGGCTGAGAAAGGAAAAACTGTTTTTT. The rearrangement links TRBV4-1 to TRBJ1-4, with D perhaps matching TRBD1 (5 bases). The V end was cut by 3 bases, the J end by 8 bases, with 19 bases between. CDR1 and CDR2 (germline): MGHRA, YSYEKL. This CDR3 region has 16 residues.

CDR3 DNA: TGTGCCAGCTCACGGCGACAGGGAGTGGACACTGAAGCTTTCTTT. Amino acids: CASSRRQGVDTEAFF. The V call is TRBV18, the J call TRBJ1-1; 7 bases agree with TRBD1. V lost 4 bases and J lost 3; bases outside the gene matches: 8. The CDR3 is 15 amino acids. Germline loops: CDR1 KGHSH, CDR2 LQKENI.

The chain carries TRBV19 and TRBJ1-2, with D hard to call. The CDR3 runs 12 residues. Germline V gene data show CDR1 as LNHDA and CDR2 as SQIVND (reference sequence). The V end lost 10 bases, the J end lost 2 bases, and 11 bases lay between the germline ends. The CDR3 nucleotides are TGTGCCACCAAGCGGACCAACTATGGCTACACCTTC. Protein sequence: CATKRTNYGYTF.